One and the same sample provided the 24 T cell receptor beta chains below, sequenced in a study of cytomegalovirus exposure and HLA in healthy donors. The data were produced by immunoSEQ multiplex PCR, yet TCRdb's version contains in-frame clones alone and is incomplete. The sample holds roughly 250,000 clones, around 90% seen once. Sequenced material: PBMCs. These receptors were collected from a woman under 30 in good health and CMV-seronegative.

The chain couples TRBV9 to TRBJ1-2; D call uncertain. Germline V gene lookup returns CDR1 SGDLS and CDR2 YYNGEE. V dropped 4 bases and J dropped 3 bases, with 10 bases sitting between them. The CDR3 covers 13 residues. The CDR3 nucleotides are TGTGCCAGCAGCCTTGCAGAGGACTATGGCTACACCTTC. It translates to CASSLAEDYGYTF.

V is TRBV1 and J is TRBJ2-2; TRBD2 reflects the table's D call only, with no check against the DNA. TRBV1 is annotated as a pseudogene. The CDR3 has 19 amino acids. CDR3 loop: CTSSLGRLAGGPGTGELFF. The CDR3 nucleotides read TGCACCAGCAGCTTGGGAAGACTAGCGGGGGGGCCGGGCACCGGGGAGCTGTTTTTT.

The chain combines TRBV9 with TRBJ2-1, with D perhaps TRBD1 (6 bases). The V end was cut by 2 bases, the J end by 5 bases, with 20 bases between. The CDR3 extends over 17 amino acids. The V gene's germline CDR1 is SGDLS and CDR2 YYNGEE. This CDR3 is CASSVRGSGAEDNEQFF. The CDR3 DNA reads TGTGCCAGCAGCGTTAGAGGGTCAGGGGCGGAGGACAATGAGCAGTTCTTC.

The chain couples TRBV27 to TRBJ2-1; 12 bases are a match to TRBD2. V shed 3 bases and J 8 bases; nucleotides not matched to a gene: 5. From germline, CDR1 is MNHEY and CDR2 SMNVEV (reference sequence). The CDR3 sequence is 15 residues long. CDR3 nucleotides: TGTGCCAGCAGTTTGGCTAGCGGGGGGGCTTATGAGCAGTTCTTC. Encoded protein: CASSLASGGAYEQFF.

On this clone: Additional DNA sequences in this sample encode the identical CDR3. The gene calls are TRBV6-5 and TRBJ1-2, with 9 bases that match TRBD1. Germline CDR1 reads MNHEY; CDR2 reads SVGAGI. The V segment lost 0 bases and the J segment 5 bases; nucleotides outside the gene matches: 1. CDR3 length equals 14 residues. The CDR3 coding sequence is TGTGCCAGCAGTTACTCGGGACAGGGTTATGGCTACACCTTC. This encodes CASSYSGQGYGYTF.

The chain links TRBV7-2 to TRBJ2-7; a possible D gene is TRBD2 (6 bases). CDR1 is SGHTA, CDR2 FQGNSA, per germline. V shed 5 bases and J shed 6 bases, with 17 bases lying between them. The CDR3 runs to 14 residues. CDR3 bases: TGTGCCAGCAGCCCCTTGGGGGGAGTTGTCGAGCAGTACGTC. Translation gives CASSPLGGVVEQYV.

CDR3 loop: CASSPGTGDLYEQYV. In DNA form, the CDR3 reads TGTGCCAGCTCACCCGGGACAGGGGACCTCTACGAGCAGTACGTC. J is TRBJ2-7 and V is TRBV18; 10 nucleotides agree with TRBD1. The CDR3 is made up of 15 amino acids. Germline V CDR1 and CDR2: KGHSH, LQKENI. After removal of 3 bases from V and 3 bases from J, the junction contained 5 bases not matched to a gene.

The V call is TRBV29-1, the J call TRBJ1-3, with a tentative D call TRBD1 (5 bases). CDR1 and CDR2 from the germline V gene are SQVTM and ANQGSEA. V lost 3 bases to trimming and J lost 0 bases, with 21 bases between them. This CDR3 comprises 18 residues. The CDR3 coding sequence is TGCAGCGTTGAGGGTCGGGGAGGGACCAAGAGCTCTGGAAACACCATATATTTT. It translates to CSVEGRGGTKSSGNTIYF.

The chain employs TRBV5-4 and TRBJ2-2; D is ambiguous. This CDR3 contains 15 residues. Germline CDR1 reads SGHNT; CDR2 reads YYREEE (reference sequence). The germline V and J ends were trimmed by 5 bases and 6 bases, with 17 bases remaining between them. CDR3 amino acids: CASRAPQEPPGELFF. The CDR3 nucleotides read TGTGCCAGCAGGGCCCCTCAAGAACCCCCCGGGGAGCTGTTTTTT.

This clone was seen a single time. The chain carries TRBV28 and TRBJ1-1; D might be TRBD1 (5 bases). V lost 5 bases and J 6 bases, leaving 16 bases between the germline ends. Germline lookup yields CDR1 MDHEN and CDR2 SYDVKM. The CDR3 loop spans 14 amino acids. The CDR3 loop reads CASSTSVQTAEAFF. The CDR3 coding sequence is TGTGCCAGCAGTACCTCCGTCCAGACAGCTGAAGCTTTCTTT. Complete variable domain (other parts from reference TRBV28 and TRBJ1-1): DVKVTQSSRYLVKRTGEKVFLECVQDMDHENMFWYRQDPGLGLRLIYFSYDVKMKEKGDIPEGYSVSREKKERFSLILESASTNQTSMYLCASSTSVQTAEAFFGQGTRLTVV.

The rearrangement uses TRBV7-6 and TRBJ2-5; 7 bases are shared with TRBD1. Germline V gene lookup returns CDR1 SGHVS and CDR2 FNYEAQ. The J segment lost 4 bases and the V segment lost 7 bases, leaving 12 bases of the junction unmatched. CDR3 size: 15 residues. The CDR3: CASKLNRGIGETQYF. Here the CDR3 DNA reads TGTGCCAGCAAGCTTAACAGGGGTATTGGAGAGACCCAGTACTTC.

This clone has a single count. V usage is TRBV18 and J usage is TRBJ1-5, with a weak D call TRBD1 (5 bases). CDR1 is KGHSH, CDR2 LQKENI, per germline. The CDR3 loop spans 13 amino acids. V was pared by 6 bases and J by 4 bases, with 10 bases between. CDR3 DNA sequence: TGTGCCAGCTCGCAGGGTTTGAATCAGCCCCAGCATTTT. Translated: CASSQGLNQPQHF.

The J gene is TRBJ2-3, the V gene TRBV2; a possible D gene is TRBD2 (5 bases). The germline V gene has CDR1 SNHLY and CDR2 FYNNEI. The V end was cut by 6 bases, the J end by 6 bases, with 7 bases between. The CDR3 totals 11 residues. CDR3: CASSEGDTQYF. The CDR3 DNA follows: TGTGCCAGCAGCGAGGGTGATACGCAGTATTTT. Together with reference TRBV2 and TRBJ2-3, the CDR3 gives the full variable domain: EPEVTQTPSHQVTQMGQEVILRCVPISNHLYFYWYRQILGQKVEFLVSFYNNEISEKSEIFDDQFSVERPDGSNFTLKIRSTKLEDSAMYFCASSEGDTQYFGPGTRLTVL.

The chain employs TRBV27 and TRBJ1-3; D gene ambiguous. The CDR3 is 15 residues long. The V gene's germline CDR1 is MNHEY and CDR2 SMNVEV (reference sequence). Deletions cut 2 bases from V and 2 bases from J, with 10 bases between. CDR3 bases: TGTGCCAGCAGTTTAACGTCAGGCACTGGAAACACCATATATTTT. This encodes CASSLTSGTGNTIYF.

This clone was seen just once. The rearrangement uses TRBV5-1 and TRBJ2-3, with a possible D match to TRBD1 (6 bases). Germline V CDR1 and CDR2: SGHRS, YFSETQ. This CDR3 is built from 13 residues. The germline V and J ends were trimmed by 2 bases and 8 bases, with 12 bases remaining between them. DNA for the CDR3: TGCGCCAGCAGCTTTGGACAGTCGGGTACGCAGTATTTT. Translation: CASSFGQSGTQYF. Drawing the rest from reference TRBV5-1 and TRBJ2-3, the complete variable domain is KAGVTQTPRYLIKTRGQQVTLSCSPISGHRSVSWYQQTPGQGLQFLFEYFSETQRNKGNFPGRFSGRQFSNSRSEMNVSTLELGDSALYLCASSFGQSGTQYFGPGTRLTVL.

V gene TRBV5-6 combines with J gene TRBJ2-2; D remains ambiguous. Germline V lookup: CDR1 SGHDT, CDR2 YYEEEE. The length of the CDR3 is 13 residues. Trimming took 6 bases from V and 4 from J, leaving 10 bases between them. The CDR3 reads CASNRPSTGELFF. The DNA for the CDR3 is TGTGCCAGCAACAGACCGAGCACCGGGGAGCTGTTTTTT.

The V and J genes are TRBV28 and TRBJ2-5; 7 bases match TRBD2. Trimming took 5 bases from V and 1 from J; bases not matched to a gene: 4. Germline V CDR1 and CDR2: MDHEN, SYDVKM. This CDR3 is 14 amino acids long. DNA of the CDR3: TGTGCCAGCAGTGGGGGGGGAGGCCAAGAGACCCAGTACTTC. Translating it yields CASSGGGGQETQYF.

This clone was recorded once. The chain joins TRBV5-1 to TRBJ2-1; TRBD2 matches 13 bases. The germline V gene has CDR1 SGHRS and CDR2 YFSETQ. The CDR3 consists of 16 residues. Losses at the gene ends were 2 bases for V and 8 bases for J; bases not matched to a gene: 7. CDR3 DNA sequence: TGCGCCAGCAGCTTAGGAGGGACTAGCGGGGTAGATGAGCAGTTCTTC. Its translation: CASSLGGTSGVDEQFF.

This clone was found once. This chain links TRBV2 with TRBJ2-1; 12 positions match TRBD2. CDR3 length: 21 amino acids. The germline gives CDR1 SNHLY, CDR2 FYNNEI. J gave up 9 bases and V 0 bases, and 21 bases lay outside the gene matches. The CDR3: CASSEALQWGTTLAGGTEQFF. The CDR3 bases are TGTGCCAGCAGTGAAGCGCTTCAGTGGGGTACTACGCTAGCGGGGGGGACTGAGCAGTTCTTC.

J is TRBJ1-5 and V is TRBV27, with D tentatively TRBD1 (5 bases). In germline, CDR1 is MNHEY, CDR2 SMNVEV (reference sequence). With 1 base removed from V and 0 bases from J, the gap between germline ends came to 7 bases. The CDR3 has 15 residues. CDR3 sequence: CASSLWGDSNQPQHF. The CDR3 DNA follows: TGTGCCAGCAGTTTATGGGGCGATAGCAATCAGCCCCAGCATTTT.

The gene calls are TRBV10-3 and TRBJ2-3; the D gene is possibly TRBD2 (6 bases). CDR1 is ENHRY, CDR2 SYGVKD, per germline. This CDR3 is 14 amino acids long. Trimming took off 6 bases at V and 2 bases at J, with 12 bases between the two ends. CDR3 bases: TGTGCCATCAGAGGCGGGGTTCTCACAGATACGCAGTATTTT. Protein sequence: CAIRGGVLTDTQYF.

V usage is TRBV4-3 and J usage is TRBJ1-4; maybe TRBD1 (5 bases). The length of the CDR3 is 15 residues. Trimming cost V 4 bases and J 0 bases, with 9 bases left between them. Looked up from germline, CDR1 is LGHNA and CDR2 is YSLEER. CDR3 sequence (DNA): TGCGCCAGCAGCCCCAGGGAGGCAACTAATGAAAAACTGTTTTTT. Translating gives CASSPREATNEKLFF.

This clone was seen a single time. This chain joins TRBV6-5 and TRBJ2-2; 9 bases are shared with TRBD1. The CDR3 has 15 residues. The germline gives CDR1 MNHEY, CDR2 SVGAGI. With V trimmed by 6 bases and J by 5 bases, 7 bases remained unmatched. In DNA, the CDR3 is TGTGCCAGCAGATCCGGACAGGGGCGGACCGGGGAGCTGTTTTTT. Translation: CASRSGQGRTGELFF.

This clone appeared a few times. The V call is TRBV28, the J call TRBJ1-1; 7 bases line up with TRBD1. Germline CDR1 MDHEN, CDR2 SYDVKM. The J segment lost 1 base and the V segment lost 5 bases, leaving 4 bases of the junction unmatched. This CDR3 region has 14 residues. The CDR3: CASSPWTGNTEAFF. The CDR3 region has the DNA TGTGCCAGCAGTCCCTGGACAGGGAACACTGAAGCTTTCTTT.